This T cell receptor (beta chain) was profiled in a study of blood T cells in healthy people across ages. Primers used in a second PCR of roughly 7 to 12 cycles were a sample-barcoded 5' primer and a J-beta primer mix. TCRdb redid the calling of the 5' RACE reads with MiXCR, one entry per CDR3 protein. The profile shows about 540,000 distinct CDR3 sequences, 24% of them singletons. With respect to this clonotype: Its antigen is unknown.

V was trimmed by 6 bases and J by 1 base, leaving 11 bases between them. The germline CDR1 and CDR2 sequences are MNHEY and SVGEGT. The CDR3 has 14 residues. Overall study results and limits: Age showed a roughly linear inverse relationship with TCR beta diversity per million T cells.

The sample was also linked to a second study, of T cells of mothers and their children. That publication notes: Per 15 ul, 1.5 ug of RNA was used, with all extracted RNA going into cDNA synthesis.

Material for sequencing was blood. The V gene is TRBV6-2 or TRBV6-3, the J gene TRBJ2-3; D not resolved. The TCR was taken from a boy aged 10-17 years in good health. CDR3 DNA: TGTGCCAGCAGCCCAGGACGGCGCACAGATACGCAGTATTTT. Its translation is CASSPGRRTDTQYF.